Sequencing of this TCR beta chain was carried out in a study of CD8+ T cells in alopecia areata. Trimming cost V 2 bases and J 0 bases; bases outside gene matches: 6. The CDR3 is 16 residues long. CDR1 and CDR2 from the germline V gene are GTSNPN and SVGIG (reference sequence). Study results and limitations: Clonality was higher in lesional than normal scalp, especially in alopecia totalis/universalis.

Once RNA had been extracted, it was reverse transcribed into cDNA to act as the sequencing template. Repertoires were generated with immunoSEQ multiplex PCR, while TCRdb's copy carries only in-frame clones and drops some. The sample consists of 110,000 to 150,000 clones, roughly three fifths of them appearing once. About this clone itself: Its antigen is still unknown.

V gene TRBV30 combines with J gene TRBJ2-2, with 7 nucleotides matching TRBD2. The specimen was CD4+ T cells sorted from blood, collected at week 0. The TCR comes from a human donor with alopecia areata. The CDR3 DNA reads TGTGCCTGGAGTTGGTCTAGCGGTGCGAACACCGGGGAGCTGTTTTTT. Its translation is CAWSWSSGANTGELFF. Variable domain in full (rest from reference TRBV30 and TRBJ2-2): SQTIHQWPATLVQPVGSPLSLECTVEGTSNPNLYWYRQAAGRGLQLLFYSVGIGQISSEVPQNLSASRPQDRQFILSSKKLLLSDSGFYLCAWSWSSGANTGELFFGEGSRLTVL.